The 30 T cell receptor beta chains presented below share a single source sample, sequenced in a study of T cell responses to AZD1222 COVID-19 vaccine. The repertoire was sequenced with immunoSEQ multiplex PCR; TCRdb's copy has only in-frame clones and lacks some. The repertoire holds about 170,000 clones, with 85% to 95% as singletons. Sequencing was performed on peripheral blood, taken on day 0 of AZD1222 vaccination. These receptors were collected from an adult in good health.

The genes are TRBV10-2 and TRBJ2-5; TRBD2 matches at 7 bases. V was pared by 6 bases and J by 2 bases, with 3 bases of the junction left unmatched. The CDR3 has 13 amino acids. Per germline, CDR1 WSHSY and CDR2 SAAADI. The CDR3 sequence: CASRVGGQETQYF. In nucleotides, the CDR3 is TGCGCCAGCAGGGTGGGGGGGCAAGAGACCCAGTACTTC.

V and J are TRBV7-6 and TRBJ2-3; 13 nucleotides agree with TRBD2. CDR1 SGHVS and CDR2 FNYEAQ come from the germline V gene. Trimming removed 5 bases from V and 4 bases from J; junction bases left unmatched: 9. The CDR3 runs 17 residues. The CDR3 nucleotides read TGTGCCAGCAGCCCAATCCGACTAGCGGGGGGCCCAGATACGCAGTATTTT. Its protein is CASSPIRLAGGPDTQYF.

This chain joins TRBV27 and TRBJ2-1; D gene ambiguous. The V gene lost 7 bases and the J gene lost 0 bases, with 22 bases spanning the gap. The CDR3 length is 18 residues. The germline gives CDR1 MNHEY, CDR2 SMNVEV (reference sequence). The CDR3 DNA reads as TGTGCCAGCAACTATCCCACCGAGGCCACCTGCTCCTACAATGAGCAGTTCTTC. Translating it yields CASNYPTEATCSYNEQFF.

The rearrangement uses TRBV5-5 and TRBJ2-7; D not resolved. This CDR3 spans 11 amino acids. Trimming took 5 bases from V and 4 from J, leaving 7 bases between them. Germline CDR1 and CDR2: SGHKS and YYEKEE (reference sequence). The CDR3 region is CASRSEYEQYF. CDR3 nucleotides: TGTGCCAGCAGATCCGAGTACGAGCAGTACTTC.

This chain links TRBV9 with TRBJ1-1, with D hard to call. V was shortened by 2 bases and J by 1 base, with 6 bases between the two germline ends. Looked up from germline, CDR1 is SGDLS and CDR2 is YYNGEE. CDR3 length: 13 amino acids. The CDR3 protein is CASSVLWNTEAFF. The CDR3 coding sequence is TGTGCCAGCAGCGTCCTGTGGAACACTGAAGCTTTCTTT.

The V call is TRBV21-1, the J call TRBJ1-1. TRBV21-1 is given as a pseudogene. This CDR3 has 14 amino acids. CDR3 DNA sequence: TGTGCCAGCAGCAAAGTGGGGGGTTCAGCTGAAGCTTTCTTT. Protein: CASSKVGGSAEAFF.

The chain has TRBV6-5 and TRBJ1-4; TRBD1 matches at 11 bases. Losses at the gene ends were 5 bases for V and 8 bases for J; bases not matched to a gene: 7. The CDR3 runs to 15 residues. In germline, CDR1 is MNHEY, CDR2 SVGAGI. In nucleotides, the CDR3 is TGTGCCAGCAGTCTATGGACAGGGGGCAACGAAAAACTGTTTTTT. It encodes CASSLWTGGNEKLFF.

This clone was counted once. The V and J genes are TRBV6-6 and TRBJ2-7; perhaps TRBD2 as D (6 bases). The CDR3 is 12 residues long. The V gene lost 5 bases and the J gene lost 6 bases, with 11 bases spanning the gap. Germline loops: CDR1 MNHNY, CDR2 SVGAGI (reference sequence). The CDR3, as DNA: TGTGCCAGCAGTCGGAGGGACGGCGAGCAGTACTTC. Translation: CASSRRDGEQYF.

This sequence joins TRBV5-5 and TRBJ1-4; unclear D gene. V shed 2 bases and J shed 6 bases, with 11 bases lying between them. The CDR3 has 14 residues. CDR1 and CDR2 from the germline V gene are SGHKS and YYEKEE (reference sequence). CDR3 residues: CASSLELPDEKLFF. The CDR3 DNA is TGTGCCAGCAGCTTAGAGCTGCCGGATGAAAAACTGTTTTTT.

The chain employs TRBV25-1 and TRBJ1-1; D remains unclear. The CDR3 has 13 amino acids. Trimming removed 2 bases at V and 8 bases at J, with 12 bases between. CDR1 MGHDK and CDR2 SYGVNS come from the germline V gene. The CDR3 spells CASSEVVKGEAFF. Here the CDR3 DNA reads TGTGCCAGCAGTGAAGTGGTTAAAGGGGAAGCTTTCTTT.

The chain joins TRBV6-5 to TRBJ1-2; TRBD1 matches at 9 bases. The J segment lost 4 bases and the V segment lost 5 bases, leaving 5 bases of the junction unmatched. The CDR3 totals 14 residues. Germline V gene data show CDR1 as MNHEY and CDR2 as SVGAGI. CDR3 in amino acids: CASSTGGAFYGYTF. Written as DNA, the CDR3 is TGTGCCAGCAGTACAGGGGGCGCTTTCTATGGCTACACCTTC.

The rearrangement uses TRBV5-1 and TRBJ1-1, with D possibly TRBD1 on 5 matching bases. Germline values: CDR1 SGHRS, CDR2 YFSETQ. The CDR3 has 14 residues. The V end lost 2 bases, the J end lost 3 bases, and 11 bases lay between the germline ends. CDR3 loop: CASSLGTADTEAFF. In DNA, the CDR3 is TGCGCCAGCAGCTTAGGGACCGCGGACACTGAAGCTTTCTTT.

This clone was found once. The rearrangement uses TRBV5-1 and TRBJ1-4, with TRBD1 matching over 8 bases. In germline, CDR1 is SGHRS, CDR2 YFSETQ. The CDR3 is made up of 15 amino acids. With 7 bases clipped from V and 6 bases from J, the junction kept 11 bases outside the gene matches. CDR3 sequence (DNA): TGCGCCAGCCGGACAGGGCCGGAGGGACATGAAAAACTGTTTTTT. It encodes CASRTGPEGHEKLFF.

The chain has TRBV27 and TRBJ2-7, with 9 bases lining up with TRBD1. From germline, CDR1 is MNHEY and CDR2 SMNVEV (reference sequence). Losses at the gene ends were 4 bases for V and 9 bases for J; bases not matched to a gene: 10. There are 14 residues in the CDR3. This chain's CDR3 is CASSSARTGGMQYF. CDR3 DNA: TGTGCCAGCAGTTCCGCTCGAACAGGGGGCATGCAGTACTTC.

This sequence joins TRBV3-1 (or the pseudogene TRBV3-2) and TRBJ2-4; 7 nucleotides agree with TRBD1. V dropped 4 bases and J dropped 5; count of bases not matched to a gene: 8. CDR3 length: 15 amino acids. Germline CDR1 is LGHDT and CDR2 is YNNKEL (reference sequence). The CDR3 spells CASSPRGQPQNIQYF. In DNA form, the CDR3 reads TGTGCCAGCAGCCCTAGGGGACAGCCCCAAAACATTCAGTACTTC.

The CDR3 is CATSRELGGNTIYF. CDR3 coding DNA: TGTGCCACCAGCAGAGAACTGGGAGGAAACACCATATATTTT. The genes are TRBV15 and TRBJ1-3; D is unclear. Germline CDR1 LNHNV, CDR2 YYDKDF (reference sequence). V lost 0 bases and J 4 bases, leaving 7 bases between the germline ends. This CDR3 comprises 14 residues.

The rearrangement uses TRBV18 and TRBJ2-2, with 7 bases lining up with TRBD1. Unmatched junction bases numbered 2, after V lost 3 bases and J lost 1 base. The CDR3 is made up of 15 amino acids. Germline values: CDR1 KGHSH, CDR2 LQKENI. CDR3 nucleotides: TGTGCCAGCTCACCCGACAGGGTGAACACCGGGGAGCTGTTTTTT. Translated: CASSPDRVNTGELFF.

The rearrangement joins TRBV6-4 to TRBJ1-2; D is perhaps TRBD1 (6 bases). Trimming pared 6 bases from V and 8 bases from J, leaving 13 bases between. The CDR3 consists of 12 residues. Germline values: CDR1 MRHNA, CDR2 SNTAGT. The CDR3 reads CASRPTGNGYTF. CDR3 coding DNA: TGTGCCAGCAGGCCTACAGGGAACGGCTACACCTTC.

This chain connects TRBV28 to TRBJ1-5, with unresolved D. Germline V gene sequence: CDR1 MDHEN, CDR2 SYDVKM. The CDR3 is made up of 12 amino acids. Trimming took off 6 bases at V and 4 bases at J, with 7 bases between the two ends. The CDR3 region is CASSLVNQPQHF. CDR3 DNA sequence: TGTGCCAGCAGCTTGGTAAATCAGCCCCAGCATTTT.

Written as DNA, the CDR3 is TGCGCCAGCAGCTTGGGGAAGGGCCTACGAACTGAAGCTTTCTTT. It is translated as CASSLGKGLRTEAFF. The chain is built from TRBV5-1 and TRBJ1-1; no reliable D call. CDR1 and CDR2 from the germline V gene are SGHRS and YFSETQ. Trimming cost V 0 bases and J 5 bases, with 14 bases left between them. The CDR3 is 15 amino acids.

V and J are TRBV9 and TRBJ2-1, with a tentative D call TRBD2 (6 bases). This CDR3 has 15 amino acids. Germline CDR1 and CDR2: SGDLS and YYNGEE. V was pared by 0 bases and J by 6 bases, with 13 bases between. The DNA of the CDR3 is TGTGCCAGCAGCGTAGGGATAATGGGGGGCAATGAGCAGTTCTTC. Its translation: CASSVGIMGGNEQFF.

The chain is built from TRBV30 and TRBJ1-5, with D possibly being TRBD1 (5 bases). Germline lookup yields CDR1 GTSNPN and CDR2 SVGIG (reference sequence). The CDR3 runs to 13 residues. V was pared by 5 bases and J by 7 bases, with 15 bases between. The CDR3 DNA follows: TGTGCCTGGGGGAACGGGGACTGGCAGCCCCAGCATTTT. This sequence encodes CAWGNGDWQPQHF.

The rearrangement joins TRBV5-4 to TRBJ1-1, with a weak D call TRBD1 (6 bases). Between the trimmed V and J ends, which lost 7 bases and 0 bases, there was a span of 10 bases. The germline V gene encodes CDR1 SGHNT and CDR2 YYREEE (reference sequence). The CDR3 is made up of 13 amino acids. In nucleotides, the CDR3 is TGTGCCAGCGGGGGCAGCATGAACACTGAAGCTTTCTTT. It translates to CASGGSMNTEAFF.

The chain recombines TRBV10-3 with TRBJ2-7, with 10 bases aligning to TRBD2. V lost 9 bases and J lost 5; bases outside the gene matches: 10. Per germline, CDR1 ENHRY and CDR2 SYGVKD. This CDR3 contains 14 residues. This chain's CDR3 is CAIENSGGPHEQYF. CDR3 sequence (DNA): TGTGCCATTGAGAATAGCGGGGGGCCCCACGAGCAGTACTTC.

This clone was seen a single time. The chain couples TRBV15 to TRBJ2-7; the match to TRBD2 covers 12 bases. Germline V gene sequence: CDR1 LNHNV, CDR2 YYDKDF (reference sequence). The junction had 2 bases not matched to a gene; V was cut back by 8 bases and J by 0 bases. This CDR3 comprises 14 residues. The CDR3 bases are TGTGCCACCCGACTAGCGGGGGACTCCTACGAGCAGTACTTC. Translation gives CATRLAGDSYEQYF.

J is TRBJ2-1 and V is TRBV5-6; 10 bases line up with TRBD2. Trimming removed 3 bases from V and 4 bases from J; junction bases left unmatched: 4. This CDR3 comprises 15 residues. Germline V gives CDR1 SGHDT, CDR2 YYEEEE. Here the CDR3 reads CASSWGTSEYNEQFF. The CDR3 bases are TGTGCCAGCAGCTGGGGGACTAGCGAGTACAATGAGCAGTTCTTC.

This clone was recorded once. CDR3 protein: CASRRSRGATGELFF. CDR3 coding DNA: TGTGCCAGCAGGCGAAGTAGAGGGGCCACCGGGGAGCTGTTTTTT. The chain has TRBV27 and TRBJ2-2, with D perhaps assigned TRBD1 or TRBD2 (5 bases each). The V gene's germline CDR1 is MNHEY and CDR2 SMNVEV (reference sequence). The ends were cut back, 6 bases at V and 4 bases at J, with 15 bases in the middle. The CDR3 sequence is 15 residues long.

This chain joins TRBV5-4 and TRBJ1-1; D is undetermined. Germline assignment: CDR1 SGHNT and CDR2 YYREEE (reference sequence). This CDR3 region has 15 residues. Deletions cut 0 bases from V and 3 bases from J, with 12 bases between. The CDR3 loop is CASSLGAGPDTEAFF. CDR3 coding DNA: TGTGCCAGCAGCTTGGGGGCCGGCCCGGACACTGAAGCTTTCTTT.

This clone was detected only once. V usage is TRBV27 and J usage is TRBJ1-6; no definite D call. The CDR3 is made up of 15 amino acids. Germline CDR1 MNHEY, CDR2 SMNVEV (reference sequence). The V and J ends lost 1 base and 7 bases respectively, with 11 bases between them. In DNA form, the CDR3 reads TGTGCCAGCAGTTTATGGGTTGACGTAAATTCACCCCTCCACTTT. It specifies CASSLWVDVNSPLHF.

CDR3 in DNA: TGCGCCAGCAGGGGGCGGGTAAATAATGAAAAACTGTTTTTT. Protein: CASRGRVNNEKLFF. The V gene is TRBV4-1, the J gene TRBJ1-4, with D possibly being TRBD1 (5 bases). The V gene lost 6 bases and the J gene lost 4 bases, with 12 bases spanning the gap. The CDR3 extends over 14 amino acids. In germline, CDR1 is MGHRA, CDR2 YSYEKL.